Listed here are 2 T cell receptor beta chains from one sample, sequenced in a study of cytomegalovirus exposure and HLA in healthy donors. PCR employed 60 Vbeta and 13 Jbeta primers. TCRdb's table, derived via immunoSEQ multiplex PCR, lists solely in-frame clones and lacks some. Counted here are about 200,000 clones, 65% to 85% occurring once; the ten biggest clones make up about 2.8%. The sample was PBMCs. The receptors stem from a woman aged 25-40 years in good health and CMV-seronegative.

Note on this clone: The sample holds other DNA sequences that translate to the same CDR3. The chain combines TRBV5-4 with TRBJ1-2; D uncertain. The CDR3 totals 13 residues. The germline V gene encodes CDR1 SGHNT and CDR2 YYREEE (reference sequence). Trimming took 0 bases from V and 2 from J, leaving 5 bases between them. CDR3 DNA sequence: TGTGCCAGCAGCTTGGGGCAGAACTATGGCTACACCTTC. The encoded protein is CASSLGQNYGYTF.

This clone appeared once. The genes are TRBV27 and TRBJ1-2; D may be TRBD1 (5 bases). V lost 5 bases and J 4 bases, leaving 17 bases between the germline ends. The V gene's germline CDR1 is MNHEY and CDR2 SMNVEV (reference sequence). The CDR3 has 15 amino acids. This CDR3 reads CASSHPGNPPYGYTF. The CDR3 nucleotides are TGTGCCAGCAGTCATCCAGGGAACCCCCCCTATGGCTACACCTTC.